This T cell receptor beta chain was documented in a study of shared clonotypes between healthy human individuals. The overall study: Each donor's CD8 memory used one plate, CD8 naive two, each CD4 subset three. Findings and caveats of the study: In general, naive subsets displayed greater estimated richness than memory subsets did. In the sorted subsets, rarefaction showed sequencing was incomplete despite large depth.

Trimming took 0 bases from V and 1 from J, leaving 13 bases between them. There are 17 residues in the CDR3. CDR1 is SGHRS and CDR2 is YFSETQ in the germline V gene. Note on this clone: No antigen is known for it.

The authors divided CD4+ cells into CD45RA+ naive and CD45RA-negative memory subsets. Generated by immunoSEQ multiplex PCR, the TCRdb table keeps only in-frame clones and is missing some. The sample lists approximately 940,000 clones, 60% to 85% occurring once. This rearrangement joins TRBV5-1 to TRBJ2-2; possibly TRBD2 for D (6 bases). The TCR comes from a man aged 18 to 35 in good health. The material sequenced was memory CD4+ T cells sorted from blood. Subset meaning: CD45RA-negative fraction. CDR3 sequence: CASSLEPSELNTGELFF. CDR3 DNA: TGCGCCAGCAGCTTGGAGCCTAGCGAATTGAACACCGGGGAGCTGTTTTTT.